Each of the 8 T cell receptor beta chains below was sequenced from the same sample in a study of shared clonotypes between healthy human individuals. The table came from immunoSEQ multiplex PCR; TCRdb's copy has only in-frame clones and leaves some out. This sample has fewer than 1.4 million clones; about four fifths occur once, and the top ten carry roughly 0.65%. Sample: memory CD4+ T cells from PBMCs. Subset given: CD45RA-negative fraction. These receptors were collected from a man aged 18 to 29 in good health. Some clones in this sample may be carry-over from other donors' samples.

This chain uses TRBV28 with TRBJ2-1; perhaps TRBD2 as D (5 bases). CDR3 length: 15 amino acids. V dropped 5 bases and J dropped 6 bases, with 17 bases sitting between them. CDR1 and CDR2 from the germline V gene are MDHEN and SYDVKM. The CDR3 region has the DNA TGTGCCAGCAGTCCCTTAGTGAGGGCAGCCAATGAGCAGTTCTTC. Encoded protein: CASSPLVRAANEQFF.

The gene calls are TRBV5-5 and TRBJ2-1; D not resolved. V gave up 3 bases and J gave up 0 bases, with 13 bases separating them. The CDR3 runs 16 residues. Germline CDR1 and CDR2: SGHKS and YYEKEE (reference sequence). DNA of the CDR3: TGTGCCAGCAGCTCCCGCCTGAGCAGCTCCTACAATGAGCAGTTCTTC. Protein: CASSSRLSSSYNEQFF.

A remark on this clone: It may be a read error: a sequence one base away is much more abundant. The V call is TRBV29-1, the J call TRBJ2-7; D is unclear. The CDR3 totals 12 residues. The germline gives CDR1 SQVTM, CDR2 ANQGSEA. In DNA form, the CDR3 reads TGCAGCGTTGAGGTCAGTACCTACGGGCAGTACTTC. It codes for CSVEVSTYGQYF.

V and J are TRBV9 and TRBJ2-5; 8 bases match TRBD2. CDR3 size: 16 residues. The trim removed 0 bases at V and 2 bases at J, leaving 6 bases unmatched. Germline CDR1 is SGDLS and CDR2 is YYNGEE. CDR3 bases: TGTGCCAGCAGCGTAGTTGGTAGCGGGACACAAGAGACCCAGTACTTC. Encoded protein: CASSVVGSGTQETQYF.

With regard to this clone: This likely traces to a read error, being one base from a far larger clone. The chain couples TRBV30 to TRBJ2-5, with D maybe TRBD2 (6 bases). The CDR3 runs 14 residues. CDR1 is GTSNPN, CDR2 SVGIG, per germline (reference sequence). CDR3 loop: CAWSVPEGGETRYF. DNA for the CDR3: TGTGCCTGGAGTGTCCCAGAGGGAGGAGAGACCCGGTACTTC.

The CDR3 region has the DNA TGTGCCAGCCAAGGGGAAATAACGGCGGGGGAGCTGTTTTTT. It encodes CASQGEITAGELFF. The chain carries TRBV2 and TRBJ2-2, with a tentative D call TRBD1 (5 bases). Germline CDR1 SNHLY, CDR2 FYNNEI. V gave up 8 bases and J gave up 8 bases, with 18 bases separating them. The CDR3 sequence is 14 residues long.

This clone was recorded many times. The chain has TRBV14 and TRBJ2-1; 8 nucleotides agree with TRBD2. Unmatched junction bases numbered 6, after V lost 2 bases and J lost 12 bases. Germline V CDR1 and CDR2: SGHDN, FVKESK. This CDR3 is built from 13 residues. CDR3 residues: CASSQQRETGQFF. DNA of the CDR3: TGTGCCAGCAGCCAACAGCGGGAGACGGGGCAGTTCTTC.

The chain links TRBV19 to TRBJ2-7; TRBD2 matches at 7 bases. The CDR3 sequence is 13 residues long. The V gene's germline CDR1 is LNHDA and CDR2 SQIVND (reference sequence). The V and J ends lost 4 bases and 6 bases, in that order; junction bases with no gene match: 6. The CDR3 DNA sequence: TGTGCCAGTAGTACCGCGACTAGCACCGAGCAGTACTTC. Encoded protein: CASSTATSTEQYF.